This T cell receptor beta chain is from a study of blood T cell repertoires in COVID-19. Study-wide context: Samples of COVID-19 (acute and convalescent) were obtained from the United States, Italy and Spain. T cells, B-cell-depleted T cells, or PBMCs provided the cDNA or gDNA that served as material.

Study processing details: From reference gene primer amplification, estimates of nucleated cell counts were derived. The assay was immunoSEQ multiplex PCR, and TCRdb's table has in-frame clones only and misses some. The V and J calls and clone size were taken over from that table, and D and trimming were inferred from the DNA. The repertoire consists of some 120,000 clones, with almost 80% occurring once and the leading ten covering approximately 25%. Germline loops: CDR1 SGHAT, CDR2 FQNNGV. Trimming at V came to 5 bases and at J to 8 bases, leaving 8 bases not matched to a gene. The CDR3 has 13 amino acids.

Sequencing was done on a sample of peripheral blood. The rearrangement uses TRBV11-2 and TRBJ1-2; 7 bases map to TRBD1. This TCR came from a human donor in a cohort sampled during active COVID-19. Here the CDR3 DNA reads TGTGCCAGCAGCGCACAGGGGTTGTGGGGCTACACCTTC. Its protein is CASSAQGLWGYTF.